This T cell receptor beta chain was documented in a study of blood T cell repertoires in COVID-19. About the research overall: Samples taken during acute and convalescent COVID-19 were collected in the United States, Italy and Spain. T cells, B-cell-depleted T cells, or PBMCs provided the cDNA or gDNA that served as material.

As originally analysed: Nucleated cell number was recorded as an estimate derived from reference gene primer amplification. Repertoires were generated with immunoSEQ multiplex PCR, while TCRdb's copy carries only in-frame clones and drops some. The V and J calls and clone size are taken from that table; D and trimming were inferred from the DNA. The repertoire holds about 150,000 clones, about four fifths seen once, with 12% to 15% in the top ten. Per germline, CDR1 SQVTM and CDR2 ANQGSEA. The CDR3 runs to 12 residues. Deletions cut 4 bases from V and 4 bases from J, with 9 bases between. Sample: peripheral blood. This chain connects TRBV29-1 to TRBJ2-3, with TRBD2 as a possible D gene (6 bases). This sequence originates from a human donor with acute or convalescent COVID-19. The donor label of this sample is uncertain. CDR3 amino acids: CSVGLVADTQYF. CDR3 DNA: TGCAGCGTTGGACTAGTCGCAGATACGCAGTATTTT.